These 27 T cell receptor beta chains were sequenced from one sample in a study of post-analysis software for immune sequencing data. Notes on the study in general: In patients, TRBV5-6, TRBV5-1 and TRBV20-1 belonged to five or six TRBV segments found more frequently than in controls.

Carried by the TCR beta cDNA libraries were unique molecular identifiers. Each CDR3 protein gets one entry after TCRdb re-called the PCR reads with MiXCR. The data show roughly 400,000 distinct CDR3 sequences, approximately 38% seen once. These receptors' antigens are unknown. Input material: blood. The receptors stem from a girl aged 2-10 years with multiple sclerosis.

This chain links TRBV10-3 with TRBJ2-7; the match to TRBD1 covers 7 bases. The CDR3 totals 14 residues. V gave up 6 bases and J gave up 2 bases; unmatched junction bases: 7. Germline V gene sequence: CDR1 ENHRY, CDR2 SYGVKD. CDR3 in amino acids: CAISNRDSPYEQYF. CDR3 coding DNA: TGTGCCATCAGCAACCGGGACAGCCCCTACGAGCAGTACTTC.

CDR3 residues: CASSAFGLIPYEQYF. The CDR3 coding sequence is TGTGCCAGCAGTGCCTTCGGACTGATCCCCTACGAGCAGTACTTC. This chain links TRBV27 with TRBJ2-5; D possibly corresponds to TRBD2 (5 bases). The DNA end is a closer match to TRBJ2-7, so the J assignment may be wrong. This CDR3 has 15 residues. In germline, CDR1 is MNHEY, CDR2 SMNVEV (reference sequence).

DNA for the CDR3: TGTGCCAGCAGCTATACAGGGATAGCTGAAGCTTTCTTT. It is translated as CASSYTGIAEAFF. The chain links TRBV3-1 to TRBJ1-1, with a possible D match to TRBD1 (6 bases). Trimming removed 5 bases at V and 6 bases at J, with 13 bases between. The CDR3 contains 13 residues. Germline CDR1 reads LGHDT; CDR2 reads YNNKEL (reference sequence).

CDR3 residues: CASSYGHQNTEAFF. The CDR3 DNA reads TGTGCCAGCAGCTACGGACACCAGAACACTGAAGCTTTCTTT. The V call is TRBV7-2, the J call TRBJ1-1, with a tentative D call TRBD1 (5 bases). The ends were cut back, 4 bases at V and 1 base at J, with 10 bases in the middle. The CDR3 runs to 14 residues. The germline gives CDR1 SGHTA, CDR2 FQGNSA.

The V gene is TRBV28, the J gene TRBJ2-1; D ambiguous. The V end lost 2 bases, the J end lost 10 bases, and 9 bases lay between the germline ends. Germline V gene sequence: CDR1 MDHEN, CDR2 SYDVKM. The CDR3 has 12 residues. CDR3 protein: CASSLVFGEQFF. In DNA form, the CDR3 reads TGTGCCAGCAGTTTAGTTTTTGGGGAGCAGTTCTTC.

This clonotype showed up just once. The chain has TRBV5-6 and TRBJ1-1; 12 nucleotides line up with TRBD1. V lost 4 bases to trimming and J lost 7 bases; unmatched junction nucleotides: 8. The CDR3 consists of 15 residues. From germline, CDR1 is SGHDT and CDR2 YYEEEE. The CDR3: CASSVGTGGRDEAFF. CDR3 bases: TGTGCCAGCAGCGTCGGGACAGGGGGCCGGGATGAAGCTTTCTTT.

This clonotype was recorded a few times. CDR3 sequence reads: CASRAGDTEQFF. In DNA, the CDR3 is TGTGCCAGCAGAGCGGGAGATACTGAGCAGTTCTTC. This chain joins TRBV5-4 and TRBJ2-1; TRBD2 matches 8 bases. The CDR3 contains 12 residues. Germline CDR1 SGHNT, CDR2 YYREEE (reference sequence). With 5 bases clipped from V and 9 bases from J, the junction kept 4 bases outside the gene matches.

This chain joins TRBV9 and TRBJ2-5; D unresolved. V was cut by 2 bases and J by 11 bases, with 16 bases left in between. The CDR3 length is 13 residues. Germline V lookup: CDR1 SGDLS, CDR2 YYNGEE. The CDR3 nucleotides are TGTGCCAGCAGCGTGAACTCCAGAATAGAGCAGTACTTC. As protein: CASSVNSRIEQYF.

The chain is built from TRBV19 and TRBJ2-7; D may match TRBD1 or TRBD2 (5 bases each). The J call may not be correct, given that the DNA end is closer to TRBJ2-5. Germline V CDR1 and CDR2: LNHDA, SQIVND (reference sequence). The CDR3 runs 15 residues. CDR3 nucleotide sequence: TGTGCCAGTAATACCCCGGGGCCATGGTGGGAGACCCAGTACTTC. It translates to CASNTPGPWWETQYF.

This chain links TRBV20-1 with TRBJ1-1; no definite D call. CDR1 is DFQATT, CDR2 SNEGSKA, per germline (reference sequence). The CDR3 sequence is 12 residues long. The CDR3 DNA is TGCAACCCTCCAGGCGGAAACACTGAAGCTTTCTTT. It is translated as CNPPGGNTEAFF.

This chain connects TRBV28 to TRBJ1-5, with D uncertain. Germline CDR1 is MDHEN and CDR2 is SYDVKM. The CDR3 runs to 14 residues. V was trimmed by 2 bases and J by 3 bases, leaving 8 bases between them. CDR3 sequence: CASSLVLVNQPQHF. The DNA for the CDR3 is TGTGCCAGCAGTTTAGTCCTGGTCAATCAGCCCCAGCATTTT.

The CDR3 coding sequence is TGTGCCAGCAGCTTGCTCGGGGCTACCTACAATGAGCAGTTCTTC. Encoded protein: CASSLLGATYNEQFF. V usage is TRBV5-8 and J usage is TRBJ2-1, with D perhaps given as TRBD1 or TRBD2 (5 bases each). The CDR3 sequence is 15 residues long. CDR1 and CDR2 from the germline V gene are SGHTS and YDEGEE. The V and J ends lost 1 base and 2 bases respectively, with 10 bases between them.

CDR3 sequence reads: CSVEETSDNYEQYF. Written as DNA, the CDR3 is TGCAGCGTTGAAGAGACTAGCGACAACTACGAGCAGTACTTC. The genes are TRBV29-1 and TRBJ2-7; 8 positions match TRBD2. CDR3 length: 14 amino acids. Trimming cost V 0 bases and J 3 bases; bases outside gene matches: 4. Germline V lookup: CDR1 SQVTM, CDR2 ANQGSEA.

This clonotype has a handful of counts. CDR3 nucleotide sequence: TGCAGTGCTTTATCCGGGACAGGCCAAGAGACCCAGTACTTC. Translated: CSALSGTGQETQYF. The chain uses TRBV20-1 and TRBJ2-5, with 8 positions matching TRBD1. The CDR3 runs to 14 residues. CDR1 DFQATT and CDR2 SNEGSKA come from the germline V gene (reference sequence). V lost 5 bases and J lost 1; bases outside the gene matches: 6.

This clonotype was seen many times. V gene TRBV12-3 or TRBV12-4 combines with J gene TRBJ2-7, with 7 positions matching TRBD1. This CDR3 contains 13 residues. With 3 bases clipped from V and 3 bases from J, the junction kept 2 bases outside the gene matches. The DNA of the CDR3 is TGTGCCAGCAGTTTGGACAGGATCTACGAGCAGTACTTC. Amino acid sequence: CASSLDRIYEQYF.

The V and J genes are TRBV4-2 and TRBJ2-1; 7 positions match TRBD2. The CDR3 runs 16 residues. Unmatched junction bases numbered 14, after V lost 4 bases and J lost 8 bases. Germline V gene lookup returns CDR1 LGHNA and CDR2 YNFKEQ. This CDR3 is CASSPLETSSGDEQFF. The DNA for the CDR3 is TGTGCCAGCAGCCCCCTGGAGACTAGCTCGGGCGATGAGCAGTTCTTC.

This chain joins TRBV20-1 and TRBJ1-6; D is ambiguous. This CDR3 has 14 residues. The V and J ends lost 1 base and 10 bases respectively, with 14 bases between them. Germline CDR1 and CDR2: DFQATT and SNEGSKA (reference sequence). The CDR3 DNA is TGCAGTGCTAGAGCCGGACGGTATGGATCACCCCTCCACTTT. It translates to CSARAGRYGSPLHF.

This clonotype has a handful of counts. The J gene is TRBJ2-5, the V gene TRBV7-2; unclear D gene. The DNA end is more similar to TRBJ2-7, so the J call may be wrong. Germline values: CDR1 SGHTA, CDR2 FQGNSA. The CDR3 has 12 residues. The CDR3 DNA reads as TGTGCCAGCAGCTTATTCTCTCACGAGCAGTACTTC. This gives the protein CASSLFSHEQYF.

Only a few counts were recorded for this clonotype. The chain employs TRBV7-9 and TRBJ2-1, with TRBD1 matching over 8 bases. CDR1 is SEHNR, CDR2 FQNEAQ, per germline (reference sequence). CDR3 length: 11 amino acids. The ends lost 1 base at V and 15 bases at J; junction bases unmatched: 2. The CDR3: CASSLGTGRFF. The CDR3 DNA reads TGTGCCAGCAGCTTAGGGACAGGGCGGTTCTTC.

The J gene is TRBJ1-1, the V gene TRBV13, with D unresolved. Germline assignment: CDR1 PRHDT and CDR2 FYEKMQ (reference sequence). Trimming stripped 2 bases from V and 6 bases from J, with 7 bases between. This CDR3 is built from 12 residues. CDR3 sequence reads: CASSLLPAEAFF. CDR3 bases: TGTGCCAGCAGCTTATTGCCGGCTGAAGCTTTCTTT.

V usage is TRBV6-2 or TRBV6-3 and J usage is TRBJ1-5; 7 bases line up with TRBD1. Germline V lookup: CDR1 MNHEY, CDR2 SVGEGT. The CDR3 spans 17 residues. V lost 5 bases to trimming and J lost 0 bases; unmatched junction nucleotides: 10. CDR3 amino acids: CASSPGQVSISNQPQHF. Written as DNA, the CDR3 is TGTGCCAGCAGTCCAGGACAGGTTTCGATTAGCAATCAGCCCCAGCATTTT.

The chain uses TRBV10-3 and TRBJ1-1; D possibly corresponds to TRBD1 (5 bases). The germline CDR1 and CDR2 sequences are ENHRY and SYGVKD. V lost 6 bases, J lost 4 bases, and 15 bases lay in between. The CDR3 is made up of 14 amino acids. The CDR3 spells CAISPGFVSTEAFF. As DNA, the CDR3 is TGTGCCATCAGCCCAGGGTTCGTTTCCACTGAAGCTTTCTTT.

V and J are TRBV7-2 and TRBJ2-2; D possibly corresponds to TRBD1 (6 bases). With 6 bases removed from V and 2 bases from J, the gap between germline ends came to 10 bases. This CDR3 has 14 amino acids. The germline gives CDR1 SGHTA, CDR2 FQGNSA. The CDR3 nucleotides read TGTGCCAGCAGTAAACAGGGAAACACCGGGGAGCTGTTTTTT. Its protein is CASSKQGNTGELFF.

This clonotype was picked up a small number of times. The chain uses TRBV29-1 and TRBJ1-4; D gene unclear. Germline assignment: CDR1 SQVTM and CDR2 ANQGSEA. V gave up 4 bases and J gave up 8 bases, with 14 bases separating them. The CDR3 contains 13 residues. CDR3 sequence: CSVVGRGKEKLFF. The CDR3 region has the DNA TGCAGCGTTGTCGGTCGCGGGAAAGAAAAACTGTTTTTT. The entire variable domain, with the rest obtained from reference TRBV29-1 and TRBJ1-4, is as follows: SAVISQKPSRDICQRGTSLTIQCQVDSQVTMMFWYRQQPGQSLTLIATANQGSEATYESGFVIDKFPISRPNLTFSTLTVSNMSPEDSSIYLCSVVGRGKEKLFFGSGTQLSVL.

The chain uses TRBV7-9 and TRBJ1-2; TRBD1 matches at 12 bases. V shed 1 base and J 4 bases; nucleotides not matched to a gene: 1. Germline CDR1 SEHNR, CDR2 FQNEAQ (reference sequence). CDR3 length equals 15 residues. The CDR3 region has the DNA TGTGCCAGCAGCTTAGGGGGACAGGGGGCCTATGGCTACACCTTC. This gives the protein CASSLGGQGAYGYTF.

The chain joins TRBV9 to TRBJ2-2; maybe TRBD1 (6 bases). V was shortened by 3 bases and J by 3 bases, with 21 bases between the two germline ends. The CDR3 spans 18 residues. Germline V gene lookup returns CDR1 SGDLS and CDR2 YYNGEE. CDR3 DNA sequence: TGTGCCAGCAGCGCCCGAAGTGGACAGCCAGAGTACACCGGGGAGCTGTTTTTT. It translates to CASSARSGQPEYTGELFF.

CDR3 protein: CASSDQGGGEQFF. DNA for the CDR3: TGTGCCAGCAGTGACCAGGGTGGAGGAGAGCAGTTCTTC. The chain uses TRBV6-4 and TRBJ2-1; D may match TRBD1 or TRBD2 (5 bases each). CDR3 size: 13 residues. Trimming took 2 bases from V and 10 from J, leaving 12 bases between them. In germline, CDR1 is MRHNA, CDR2 SNTAGT.